This T cell receptor (beta chain) was captured in a study of blood T cell repertoires in COVID-19. The overall study: Nucleic acid was either cDNA or gDNA, and it came from T cells, B-cell-depleted T cells, or PBMCs.

J gave up 7 bases and V 4 bases, and 10 bases lay outside the gene matches. CDR3 length equals 14 residues. In germline, CDR1 is SGHTA, CDR2 FQGNSA. In the authors' workflow: Amplified reference gene primers provided the basis for estimating nucleated cell counts. The data were produced by immunoSEQ multiplex PCR, yet TCRdb's version contains in-frame clones alone and is incomplete. Clone size and the V and J calls come from that table; the DNA yielded D and trimming. The repertoire consists of over 250,000 clones, with 88% occurring once and the leading ten covering 9.5% to 13%. The sequenced sample consisted of peripheral blood. This clonotype originated in a woman in her 70s with COVID-19, enrolled during active disease. This chain connects TRBV7-2 to TRBJ2-7; 7 bases map to TRBD1. This chain's CDR3 is CASSSWDRGTEQYF. DNA of the CDR3: TGTGCCAGCAGCTCATGGGACAGAGGTACGGAGCAGTACTTC. Full variable domain (remainder filled in from reference TRBV7-2 and TRBJ2-7): GAGVSQSPSNKVTEKGKDVELRCDPISGHTALYWYRQSLGQGLEFLIYFQGNSAPDKSGLPSDRFSAERTGGSVSTLTIQRTQQEDSAVYLCASSSWDRGTEQYFGPGTRLTVT.